Shown below are 26 T cell receptor beta chains from a single sample sequenced in a study of blood T cell repertoires in COVID-19. Repertoires were generated with immunoSEQ multiplex PCR, while TCRdb's copy carries only in-frame clones and drops some. Among about 27,000 clones listed, approximately 66% were seen once. What was sequenced was peripheral blood. Receptors were obtained from a man aged 60 to 69 with active or convalescent COVID-19.

This clone has only a few counts. The rearrangement uses TRBV15 and TRBJ1-4; 7 bases match TRBD1. The V segment lost 4 bases and the J segment 8 bases; nucleotides outside the gene matches: 10. Germline CDR1 reads LNHNV; CDR2 reads YYDKDF (reference sequence). The CDR3 length is 15 residues. For the CDR3, the DNA is TGTGCCACCAGCAAGCCCGGACAGGAGAAGGAAAAACTGTTTTTT. Residues: CATSKPGQEKEKLFF. The variable domain in full, with the rest retrieved from reference TRBV15 and TRBJ1-4, is DAMVIQNPRYQVTQFGKPVTLSCSQTLNHNVMYWYQQKSSQAPKLLFHYYDKDFNNEADTPDNFQSRRPNTSFCFLDIRSPGLGDTAMYLCATSKPGQEKEKLFFGSGTQLSVL.

CDR3 bases: TGTGCCAGCAGCGTAGACCCCCGGACAGGAGTGAACACTGAAGCTTTCTTT. It codes for CASSVDPRTGVNTEAFF. The J gene is TRBJ1-1, the V gene TRBV9; 7 nucleotides align to TRBD1. The CDR3 is 17 residues long. CDR1 SGDLS and CDR2 YYNGEE come from the germline V gene. The J segment lost 0 bases and the V segment lost 0 bases, leaving 8 bases of the junction unmatched.

CDR3 DNA: TGCGCCAGCAGACGGGGACAGGGCGAAAATGAAGCTTTCTTT. Residues: CASRRGQGENEAFF. The gene calls are TRBV5-1 and TRBJ1-1; 9 bases map to TRBD1. V trimming: 5 bases; J trimming: 7 bases; junction bases outside the gene matches: 9. This CDR3 has 14 residues. CDR1 is SGHRS, CDR2 YFSETQ, per germline.

J is TRBJ1-5 and V is TRBV6-5; 12 nucleotides agree with TRBD1. With V trimmed by 4 bases and J by 7 bases, 8 bases remained unmatched. Germline CDR1 MNHEY, CDR2 SVGAGI. The CDR3 totals 16 residues. The CDR3 DNA follows: TGTGCCAGCAGTTCCCCGGGACAGGGGGCCAAACAGCCCCAGCATTTT. The encoded protein is CASSSPGQGAKQPQHF.

This rearrangement joins TRBV29-1 to TRBJ1-1, with D perhaps matching TRBD1 (5 bases). The germline gives CDR1 SQVTM, CDR2 ANQGSEA. The CDR3 is 12 amino acids. Trimming pared 5 bases from V and 3 bases from J, leaving 10 bases between. For the CDR3, the DNA is TGCAGCGTTTATGGGGGGGACACTGAAGCTTTCTTT. Protein: CSVYGGDTEAFF.

This clone was observed a handful of times. The V and J genes are TRBV6-2 or TRBV6-3 and TRBJ2-5; D gene uncertain. Trimming stripped 2 bases from V and 3 bases from J, with 10 bases between. Germline lookup yields CDR1 MNHEY and CDR2 SVGEGT. CDR3 length: 14 residues. This CDR3 is CASSYPHTKETQYF. The CDR3 DNA follows: TGTGCCAGCAGTTACCCCCACACGAAAGAGACCCAGTACTTC.

The chain carries TRBV4-1 and TRBJ2-1; tentative D call: TRBD1 (5 bases). Deletions cut 4 bases from V and 4 bases from J, with 17 bases between. Germline CDR1 MGHRA, CDR2 YSYEKL. The CDR3 totals 16 residues. The CDR3 loop is CASSPPRVERYNEQFF. The CDR3 DNA follows: TGCGCCAGCAGCCCGCCCAGGGTGGAGCGTTACAATGAGCAGTTCTTC.

This clone was detected a few times. The chain employs TRBV29-1 and TRBJ2-3; D is ambiguous. The V end was cut by 2 bases, the J end by 6 bases, with 3 bases between. The CDR3 is made up of 10 amino acids. Germline loops: CDR1 SQVTM, CDR2 ANQGSEA. The DNA of the CDR3 is TGCAGCGTTGAACTGGATACGCAGTATTTT. Translating gives CSVELDTQYF.

The chain is built from TRBV7-3 and TRBJ2-3, with D possibly being TRBD2 (6 bases). The germline gives CDR1 SGHTA, CDR2 FQGTGA. V was cut by 5 bases and J by 6 bases, with 15 bases left in between. The CDR3 runs 14 residues. The CDR3: CASSTRGGDDTQYF. DNA of the CDR3: TGTGCCAGCAGCACCCGAGGCGGGGATGATACGCAGTATTTT.

The rearrangement links TRBV7-8 to TRBJ2-3, with D perhaps TRBD1 (6 bases). The V end was cut by 5 bases, the J end by 0 bases, with 9 bases between. The CDR3 is 14 residues long. The germline gives CDR1 SGHVS, CDR2 FQNEAQ. Here the CDR3 reads CASSLGTSTDTQYF. Written as DNA, the CDR3 is TGTGCCAGCAGCCTCGGGACAAGCACAGATACGCAGTATTTT.

The V and J genes are TRBV5-1 and TRBJ2-5, with 10 bases aligning to TRBD1. The ends lost 0 bases at V and 4 bases at J; junction bases unmatched: 0. Germline V gene sequence: CDR1 SGHRS, CDR2 YFSETQ. The CDR3 has 14 amino acids. The CDR3 DNA is TGCGCCAGCAGCTTGGGGGACAGGGGAGAGACCCAGTACTTC. Amino acid sequence: CASSLGDRGETQYF.

This sequence joins TRBV10-3 and TRBJ2-7; D remains unclear. Germline loops: CDR1 ENHRY, CDR2 SYGVKD. The CDR3 spans 14 residues. Trimming took 3 bases from V and 5 from J, leaving 14 bases between them. CDR3 loop: CAISDPPGVHEQYF. In DNA, the CDR3 is TGTGCCATCAGTGACCCCCCCGGAGTACACGAGCAGTACTTC.

This chain's CDR3 is CASSHADRAPPLHF. The DNA of the CDR3 is TGTGCCAGCAGCCATGCCGACAGGGCGCCACCCCTCCACTTT. The gene calls are TRBV4-2 and TRBJ1-6, with 7 bases identical to TRBD1. CDR3 length equals 14 residues. The V and J ends lost 3 bases and 11 bases, in that order; junction bases with no gene match: 7. The germline CDR1 and CDR2 sequences are LGHNA and YNFKEQ.

The chain couples TRBV6-1 to TRBJ2-7, with D tentatively TRBD1 (6 bases). This CDR3 region has 14 residues. The ends were cut back, 0 bases at V and 7 bases at J, with 13 bases in the middle. CDR1 and CDR2 from the germline V gene are MNHNS and SASEGT. The CDR3 bases are TGTGCCAGCAGTGAAGCTACAGGGCTGGGGGAGCAGTACTTC. Translating gives CASSEATGLGEQYF.

This clone is medium-sized (0.01 to 0.1%) within its sample. The chain has TRBV6-1 and TRBJ2-7; 10 bases fit TRBD2. The V and J ends lost 1 base and 0 bases, in that order; junction bases with no gene match: 0. Germline loops: CDR1 MNHNS, CDR2 SASEGT. The CDR3 loop spans 15 amino acids. The CDR3 spells CASSEGTSGSYEQYF. CDR3 nucleotide sequence: TGTGCCAGCAGTGAAGGGACTAGCGGCTCCTACGAGCAGTACTTC.

The chain uses TRBV6-1 and TRBJ1-2, with D hard to call. The CDR3 loop spans 18 amino acids. Trimming shortened V by 3 bases and J by 4 bases, and 24 bases separated the two germline ends. Germline CDR1 and CDR2: MNHNS and SASEGT. The CDR3 loop is CASSDLSSAAEIIYGYTF. DNA for the CDR3: TGTGCCAGCAGTGATCTTTCCAGTGCGGCAGAAATCATCTATGGCTACACCTTC.

CDR3 loop: CASSAGNTEAFF. The CDR3 region has the DNA TGTGCCAGCAGTGCCGGGAACACTGAAGCTTTCTTT. The chain links TRBV2 to TRBJ1-1; D unclear. Germline-derived CDR1 and CDR2 are SNHLY and FYNNEI. The CDR3 is 12 residues long. Trimming cost V 4 bases and J 1 base, with 4 bases left between them.

The V call is TRBV3-1 (or the pseudogene TRBV3-2), the J call TRBJ1-4; tentative D call: TRBD1 (5 bases). This CDR3 region has 19 residues. Germline V gene sequence: CDR1 LGHDT, CDR2 YNNKEL (reference sequence). The V and J ends lost 4 bases and 0 bases respectively, with 21 bases between them. In DNA form, the CDR3 reads TGTGCCAGCAGCCCGCCTAAGGGAAAGGGGCGCACAACTAATGAAAAACTGTTTTTT. Its protein product is CASSPPKGKGRTTNEKLFF.

The rearrangement uses TRBV10-2 and TRBJ1-2; 10 bases match TRBD1. CDR3 length: 14 amino acids. Germline V gene data show CDR1 as WSHSY and CDR2 as SAAADI. With 5 bases clipped from V and 8 bases from J, the junction kept 8 bases outside the gene matches. CDR3 DNA sequence: TGCGCCAGCAGTTACGGGACAGGGGCTTTAGGCTACACCTTC. This encodes CASSYGTGALGYTF.

The chain uses TRBV2 and TRBJ2-2, with D perhaps matching TRBD2 (5 bases). The CDR3 extends over 14 amino acids. Trimming stripped 7 bases from V and 0 bases from J, with 9 bases between. CDR1 and CDR2 (germline): SNHLY, FYNNEI. Written as DNA, the CDR3 is TGTGCCAGCAAGGAGGATTCGAACACCGGGGAGCTGTTTTTT. It encodes CASKEDSNTGELFF.

The V and J genes are TRBV10-1 and TRBJ2-1; tentative D call: TRBD2 (6 bases). CDR1 and CDR2 (germline): WNHNN, SYGVQD (reference sequence). The CDR3 has 16 amino acids. The V and J ends lost 0 bases and 7 bases respectively, with 16 bases between them. The CDR3 loop reads CASSESTGVLVNEQFF. CDR3 DNA: TGCGCCAGCAGTGAGTCTACGGGGGTCCTGGTGAATGAGCAGTTCTTC.

The rearrangement links TRBV6-5 to TRBJ2-1, with 11 nucleotides matching TRBD2. CDR1 and CDR2 (germline): MNHEY, SVGAGI. The V gene end was trimmed by 0 bases and the J gene end by 7 bases; junction bases not matched to a gene: 5. This CDR3 has 16 residues. The chain's CDR3 is CASSYSFSGRGNEQFF. CDR3 DNA: TGTGCCAGCAGTTACTCGTTTAGCGGGAGGGGGAATGAGCAGTTCTTC.

V gene TRBV15 combines with J gene TRBJ1-3; D is unclear. Germline loops: CDR1 LNHNV, CDR2 YYDKDF (reference sequence). The V end lost 5 bases, the J end lost 4 bases, and 6 bases lay between the germline ends. This CDR3 is built from 12 residues. The CDR3 is CATSPVGNTIYF. CDR3 bases: TGTGCCACCAGCCCGGTGGGAAACACCATATATTTT.

The V call is TRBV11-1, the J call TRBJ2-3, with 9 bases matching TRBD2. CDR3 length: 15 residues. Germline-derived CDR1 and CDR2 are SGHAT and FQDESV (reference sequence). The junction had 6 bases not matched to a gene; V was cut back by 4 bases and J by 4 bases. The CDR3: CASSWGEREADTQYF. The CDR3 DNA reads as TGTGCCAGCAGCTGGGGGGAGCGGGAGGCAGATACGCAGTATTTT. Full variable domain (rest looked up from reference TRBV11-1 and TRBJ2-3): EAEVAQSPRYKITEKSQAVAFWCDPISGHATLYWYRQILGQGPELLVQFQDESVVDDSQLPKDRFSAERLKGVDSTLKIQPAELGDSAMYLCASSWGEREADTQYFGPGTRLTVL.

This chain uses TRBV10-1 with TRBJ1-3; tentative D call: TRBD1 (6 bases). Trimming pared 10 bases from V and 0 bases from J, leaving 22 bases between. The V gene's germline CDR1 is WNHNN and CDR2 SYGVQD (reference sequence). There are 17 residues in the CDR3. The CDR3 region has the DNA TGCGCCAACCCGCCCAACAGGGTGGATTGCTCTGGAAACACCATATATTTT. It translates to CANPPNRVDCSGNTIYF.

V and J are TRBV5-1 and TRBJ1-2; D may be TRBD1 (6 bases). Looked up from germline, CDR1 is SGHRS and CDR2 is YFSETQ. The CDR3 consists of 13 residues. Trimming shortened V by 3 bases and J by 7 bases, and 13 bases separated the two germline ends. The CDR3 is CASSSQGSGGYTF. In DNA form, the CDR3 reads TGCGCCAGCAGCTCCCAGGGGTCGGGTGGCTACACCTTC.